The T cell receptor beta chain under discussion was sequenced for a study of T cell repertoires in ileal Crohn's disease. At the level of the study: About 36% were active smokers at surgery; median disease duration was nearly eight years.

Method: immunoSEQ multiplex PCR; TCRdb's copy keeps in-frame clones and lacks some. The sample gives about 4,900 clones, around 90% of which show up once; 5.4% is in the top ten. From germline, CDR1 is SEHNR and CDR2 FQNEAQ (reference sequence). The CDR3 has 16 residues. After removal of 5 bases from V and 7 bases from J, the junction contained 7 bases not matched to a gene. The clonotype comes from an adult with Crohn's disease. The chain recombines TRBV7-9 with TRBJ2-1; 14 bases map to TRBD2. The sequencing input was ileal tissue. In DNA, the CDR3 is TGTGCCAGCAGCGAAGGGACTAGCGGGGGACGGAATGAGCAGTTCTTC. This sequence encodes CASSEGTSGGRNEQFF.